One sample yielded the 3 T cell receptor beta chains listed below, sequenced in a study of T-cell memory formation after mild COVID-19. Using its own MiXCR run on the 5' RACE reads, TCRdb lists one record per CDR3 protein. Of around 410,000 distinct CDR3 sequences listed, less than 25% are singletons. Sequences were obtained from PBMCs or a T cell subset sorted from them (not recorded which). These receptors all come from an adult woman who had mild COVID-19 (a few samples of this study predate the infection). Cell type and time point are not known.

The chain is built from TRBV11-1 and TRBJ2-3, with 10 bases matching TRBD1. The CDR3 length is 15 residues. CDR1 SGHAT and CDR2 FQDESV come from the germline V gene (reference sequence). J lost 7 bases, V lost 8 bases, and 12 bases had no gene match. The chain's CDR3 is CASAGLDRGSYTQYF. CDR3 bases: TGTGCCAGCGCGGGGCTGGACAGGGGGAGTTATACGCAGTATTTT.

This clonotype was recorded a few times. The genes are TRBV3-1 and TRBJ2-2, with 11 bases matching TRBD2. V shed 0 bases and J 6 bases; nucleotides not matched to a gene: 9. Germline CDR1 LGHDT, CDR2 YNNKEL (reference sequence). This CDR3 is 18 amino acids long. The CDR3 DNA sequence: TGTGCCAGCAGCCAAGAAACTCCTAGCGGGAGGTTCTCCGGGGAGCTGTTTTTT. Encoded protein: CASSQETPSGRFSGELFF.

This chain links TRBV29-1 with TRBJ2-1; TRBD2 matches at 10 bases. The CDR3 totals 14 residues. Trimming cost V 2 bases and J 6 bases; bases outside gene matches: 4. Per the germline V gene, CDR1 is SQVTM and CDR2 is ANQGSEA. The CDR3 here is CSVEWLAGANEQFF. CDR3 nucleotides: TGCAGCGTTGAATGGCTAGCGGGGGCCAATGAGCAGTTCTTC.